The present entry profiles one T cell receptor (beta chain) with its context. Antigen unknown. Repertoires were generated with immunoSEQ multiplex PCR, while TCRdb's copy carries only in-frame clones and drops some. The sample has around 90,000 clones; around 88% are singletons. The data derive from a study of identifying expanded T cells in peripheral blood. Germline-derived CDR1 and CDR2 are MGHRA and YSYEKL. The length of the CDR3 is 16 residues. V was clipped by 2 bases and J by 4 bases; unmatched bases: 5. Findings of the study overall: Variance in clone template counts between roughly 2-week samples significantly increased with total template count across all healthy donors.

This clonotype originated in a person between 18 and 75 years old in good health. Sequences were obtained from blood. The gene calls are TRBV4-1 and TRBJ2-1; TRBD1 agrees at 10 bases. The CDR3 sequence is CASSQMPGQGYNEQFF. CDR3 bases: TGCGCCAGCAGCCAAATGCCGGGACAGGGGTACAATGAGCAGTTCTTC.